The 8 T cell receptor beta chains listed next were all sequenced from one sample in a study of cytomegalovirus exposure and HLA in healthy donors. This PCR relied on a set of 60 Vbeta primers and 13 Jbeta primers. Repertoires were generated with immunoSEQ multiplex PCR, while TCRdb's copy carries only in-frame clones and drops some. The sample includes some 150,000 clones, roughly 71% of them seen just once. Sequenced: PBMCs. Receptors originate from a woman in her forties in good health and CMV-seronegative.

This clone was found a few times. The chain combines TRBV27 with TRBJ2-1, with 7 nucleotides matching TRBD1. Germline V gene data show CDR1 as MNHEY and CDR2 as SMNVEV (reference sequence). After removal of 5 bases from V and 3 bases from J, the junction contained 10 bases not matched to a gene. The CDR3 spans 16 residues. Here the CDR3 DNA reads TGTGCCAGCAGTCGCTCTCCCGGGACAGTCTACAATGAGCAGTTCTTC. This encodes CASSRSPGTVYNEQFF.

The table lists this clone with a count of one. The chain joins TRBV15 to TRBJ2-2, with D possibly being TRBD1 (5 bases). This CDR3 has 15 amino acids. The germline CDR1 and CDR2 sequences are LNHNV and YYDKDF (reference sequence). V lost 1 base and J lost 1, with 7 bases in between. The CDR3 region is CATSRVRGNTGELFF. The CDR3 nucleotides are TGTGCCACCAGCAGAGTTAGGGGGAACACCGGGGAGCTGTTTTTT.

CDR3 nucleotides: TGTGCCAGCAGCTTGCTCCGGACAGGGATTGGTGGCTACACCTTC. This encodes CASSLLRTGIGGYTF. The chain couples TRBV5-6 to TRBJ1-2, with 8 bases identical to TRBD1. The CDR3 contains 15 residues. Germline V lookup: CDR1 SGHDT, CDR2 YYEEEE. Unmatched junction bases numbered 9, after V lost 1 base and J lost 7 bases.

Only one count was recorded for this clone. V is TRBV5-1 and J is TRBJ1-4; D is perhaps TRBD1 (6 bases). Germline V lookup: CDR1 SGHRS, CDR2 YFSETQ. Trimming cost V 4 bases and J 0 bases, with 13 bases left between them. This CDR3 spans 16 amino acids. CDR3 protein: CASSPRTASTNEKLFF. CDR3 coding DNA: TGCGCCAGCAGCCCCCGGACAGCGTCAACTAATGAAAAACTGTTTTTT.

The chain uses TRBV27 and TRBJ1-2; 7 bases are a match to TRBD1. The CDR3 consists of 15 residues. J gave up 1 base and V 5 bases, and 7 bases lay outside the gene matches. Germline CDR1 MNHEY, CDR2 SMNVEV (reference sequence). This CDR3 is CASSHWDRINYGYTF. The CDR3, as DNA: TGTGCCAGCAGTCACTGGGACAGAATTAACTATGGCTACACCTTC.

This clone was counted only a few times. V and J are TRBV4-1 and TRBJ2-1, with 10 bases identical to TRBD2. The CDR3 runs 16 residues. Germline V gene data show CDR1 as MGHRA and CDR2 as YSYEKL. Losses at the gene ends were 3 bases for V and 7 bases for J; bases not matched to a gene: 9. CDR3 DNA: TGCGCCAGCAGCCAGGTTAGCGGGGGGCCGGGTAATGAGCAGTTCTTC. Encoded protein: CASSQVSGGPGNEQFF.

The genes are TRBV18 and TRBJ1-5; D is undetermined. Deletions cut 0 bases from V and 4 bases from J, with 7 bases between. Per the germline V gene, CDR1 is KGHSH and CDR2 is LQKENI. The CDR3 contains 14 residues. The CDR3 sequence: CASSPPLLNQPQHF. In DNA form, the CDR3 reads TGTGCCAGCTCACCACCGCTGCTAAATCAGCCCCAGCATTTT.

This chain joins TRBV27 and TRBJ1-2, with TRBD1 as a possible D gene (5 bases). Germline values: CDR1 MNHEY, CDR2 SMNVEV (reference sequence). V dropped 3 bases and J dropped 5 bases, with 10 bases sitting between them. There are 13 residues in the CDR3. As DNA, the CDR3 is TGTGCCAGCAGTTTTCCCGGGGGGTATGGCTACACCTTC. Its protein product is CASSFPGGYGYTF.